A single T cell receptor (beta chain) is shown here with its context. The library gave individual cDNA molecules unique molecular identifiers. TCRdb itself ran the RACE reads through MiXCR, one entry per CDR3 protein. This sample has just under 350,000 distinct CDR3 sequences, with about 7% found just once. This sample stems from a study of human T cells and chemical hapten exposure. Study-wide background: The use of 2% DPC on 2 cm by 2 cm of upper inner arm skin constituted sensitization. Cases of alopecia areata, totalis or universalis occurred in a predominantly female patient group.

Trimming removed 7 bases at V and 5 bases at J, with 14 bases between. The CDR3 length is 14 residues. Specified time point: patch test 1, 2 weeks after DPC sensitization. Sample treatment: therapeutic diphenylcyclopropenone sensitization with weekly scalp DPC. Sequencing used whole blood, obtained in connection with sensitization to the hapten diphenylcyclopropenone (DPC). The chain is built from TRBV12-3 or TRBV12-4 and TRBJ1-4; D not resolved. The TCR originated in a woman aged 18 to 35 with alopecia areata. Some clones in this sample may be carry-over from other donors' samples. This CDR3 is CASTRDFENEKLFF. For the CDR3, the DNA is TGTGCCAGCACAAGGGATTTTGAAAATGAAAAACTGTTTTTT.